This section outlines one T cell receptor beta chain sequence together with its context. This sample stems from a study of T cell changes during pregnancy in multiple sclerosis. The repertoire was sequenced with immunoSEQ multiplex PCR; TCRdb's copy has only in-frame clones and lacks some. The table has around 56,000 clones, around 85% seen once. With 0 bases clipped from V and 4 bases from J, the junction kept 6 bases outside the gene matches. This CDR3 spans 16 amino acids. The V gene's germline CDR1 is SEHNR and CDR2 FQNEAQ (reference sequence). The sequence was collected from a female donor with multiple sclerosis, enrolled in a pregnancy study. The J gene is TRBJ1-2, the V gene TRBV7-9; 9 bases line up with TRBD1. Sequenced material: CD4+ T cells from peripheral blood mononuclear cells, taken in the third trimester of pregnancy. The CDR3 here is CASSLAGTGKTYGYTF. CDR3 DNA sequence: TGTGCCAGCAGCTTAGCGGGGACAGGGAAAACCTATGGCTACACCTTC.